These 5 T cell receptor beta chains were all obtained from the same sample, sequenced in a study of cytomegalovirus exposure and HLA in healthy donors. PCR used 60 Vbeta primers and 13 Jbeta primers. Repertoires were generated with immunoSEQ multiplex PCR, while TCRdb's copy carries only in-frame clones and drops some. The sample has about 140,000 clones; 75% to 85% are singletons. The sample comprised PBMCs. The source is a middle-aged man in good health and CMV-seronegative.

The chain combines TRBV5-6 with TRBJ1-3, with D uncertain. The CDR3 covers 14 residues. Germline V gene lookup returns CDR1 SGHDT and CDR2 YYEEEE. V lost 7 bases and J lost 4, with 15 bases in between. The CDR3 DNA sequence: TGTGCCAGCGGACTTTTATCCTTGGGAAACACCATATATTTT. Translation: CASGLLSLGNTIYF.

This rearrangement joins TRBV30 to TRBJ2-1; 10 nucleotides align to TRBD1. This CDR3 spans 15 amino acids. V shed 2 bases and J 4 bases; nucleotides not matched to a gene: 5. Per germline, CDR1 GTSNPN and CDR2 SVGIG (reference sequence). CDR3 bases: TGTGCCTGGAGTCTACCGGGACAGGGGTACAATGAGCAGTTCTTC. It yields the protein CAWSLPGQGYNEQFF.

V is TRBV2 and J is TRBJ1-5, with 8 bases aligning to TRBD1. The CDR3 length is 15 residues. V lost 8 bases to trimming and J lost 0 bases; unmatched junction nucleotides: 6. Germline loops: CDR1 SNHLY, CDR2 FYNNEI. CDR3 amino acids: CASGQGRVSNQPQHF. In DNA form, the CDR3 reads TGTGCCAGCGGACAGGGAAGGGTTAGCAATCAGCCCCAGCATTTT. The complete variable domain, with remaining parts taken from reference TRBV2 and TRBJ1-5, reads EPEVTQTPSHQVTQMGQEVILRCVPISNHLYFYWYRQILGQKVEFLVSFYNNEISEKSEIFDDQFSVERPDGSNFTLKIRSTKLEDSAMYFCASGQGRVSNQPQHFGDGTRLSIL.

V usage is TRBV29-1 and J usage is TRBJ2-5, with D tentatively TRBD2 (5 bases). V lost 7 bases and J 4 bases, leaving 13 bases between the germline ends. Germline CDR1 SQVTM, CDR2 ANQGSEA. The CDR3 runs 12 residues. CDR3 residues: CSGGPGGETQYF. CDR3 DNA sequence: TGCAGCGGCGGGCCCGGCGGAGAGACCCAGTACTTC.

The gene calls are TRBV6-4 and TRBJ2-7; 7 nucleotides agree with TRBD1. CDR1 MRHNA and CDR2 SNTAGT come from the germline V gene. The junction had 27 bases not matched to a gene; V was cut back by 7 bases and J by 3 bases. This CDR3 contains 20 residues. Here the CDR3 DNA reads TGTGCCAGCAAGAAAATAAGGGTTTGGGGAACCACAGGGGTCGTCTACGAGCAGTACTTC. This gives the protein CASKKIRVWGTTGVVYEQYF.